The source of this T cell receptor beta chain is a study of Ad26.COV2.S vaccination and SARS-CoV-2 variants. Study-wide background: Intramuscularly, Ad26.COV2.S was given either once or twice, 56 days apart.

The V end was cut by 2 bases, the J end by 1 base, with 7 bases between. This CDR3 spans 14 amino acids. Per germline, CDR1 SNHLY and CDR2 FYNNEI. Note on this clone: No antigen is known for it.

Treatment noted: about 20 received Ad26.COV2.S at low or high dose, single or two shots; 5 received placebo; per-sample allocation not given. Following the first vaccine or placebo injection, samples were taken on day 63. An adult aged 18-55 years in Boston served as the donor. The administered vaccine (an Ad26 vector) expressed Wuhan-strain SARS-CoV-2 spike. Using immunoSEQ multiplex PCR, the repertoire was profiled, and TCRdb retains in-frame clones only, with some absent. The sample carries more than 300,000 clones, roughly 80% recorded once. Study-wide points: Total responses of T cells may have been underestimated by the analyses of TCR breadth and depth.

The sequencing used peripheral blood, collected in a trial of Ad26.COV2.S vaccine versus placebo. The V call is TRBV2, the J call TRBJ2-3; TRBD2 might be the D (5 bases). The TCR originated in a person aged 18-65 years who received the Ad26.COV2.S COVID-19 vaccine or a placebo. DNA of the CDR3: TGTGCCAGCAGTGAATTTAGCGGCACAGATACGCAGTATTTT. Its protein product is CASSEFSGTDTQYF.